This TCR beta chain derives from a study of T cell changes during pregnancy in multiple sclerosis. This clone was detected only a few times. Germline V gene sequence: CDR1 SGHNT, CDR2 YENEEA. This CDR3 region has 14 residues. Deletions cut 5 bases from V and 7 bases from J, with 15 bases between. Assay used: immunoSEQ multiplex PCR; TCRdb lists only in-frame clones, some missing. The table has under 55,000 clones, approximately 90% seen once. This clonotype was obtained from a female donor with multiple sclerosis, enrolled in a pregnancy study. The input for sequencing was CD8+ T cells from peripheral blood mononuclear cells, taken after pregnancy. This chain connects TRBV11-3 to TRBJ2-1; TRBD1 might be the D (5 bases). The CDR3 reads CASSIDSSGNEQFF. The CDR3 coding sequence is TGTGCCAGCAGCATTGACTCCTCAGGGAATGAGCAGTTCTTC.